Sequencing of this T cell receptor beta chain was carried out in a study of blood T cells in healthy people across ages. Study-level points and caveats: Changes in expanded clonotypes were possibly confounded, as the CMV status of donors was unknown. The authors considered diversity estimates from one million T cells to be underestimates. Relative to aged donors, long-lived donors carried more naive CD4+ cells and displayed higher diversity.

A second roughly 6 to 11 cycle PCR used barcoded and J-beta primers. TCRdb analysed the 5' RACE reads with MiXCR anew, one entry per CDR3 protein. Of 1.5 million to 2 million distinct CDR3 sequences detected, about 28% appear once; the ten largest clones hold around 7.7%. Extraction of total RNA produced a minimum of 5.5 micrograms from each sample. This CDR3 is 14 amino acids long. The germline V gene encodes CDR1 SGHKS and CDR2 YYEKEE (reference sequence). After removal of 4 bases from V and 10 bases from J, the junction contained 11 bases not matched to a gene. Only a few counts were recorded for this clonotype. Its antigen is as yet unknown.

The TCR was taken from a woman younger than 45 in good health. V usage is TRBV5-5 and J usage is TRBJ2-1; 7 positions agree with TRBD1. Sequencing was done on a sample of blood. This CDR3 reads CASSIIGQAGEQFF. CDR3 nucleotides: TGTGCCAGCAGCATAATCGGACAGGCTGGCGAGCAGTTCTTC.